This entry concerns a single T cell receptor (beta chain). Trimming removed 1 base from V and 4 bases from J, with 14 bases in between. Germline values: CDR1 LGHDT, CDR2 YNNKEL (reference sequence). This CDR3 has 16 residues. Original handling: Amplified reference gene primers provided the basis for estimating nucleated cell counts. Produced via immunoSEQ multiplex PCR; TCRdb's table is partial and in-frame only. That table gives V, J and clone size, and the DNA gave D and trimming. The sample has 240,000 or so clones; approximately 83% are singletons. These data are taken from a study of blood T cell repertoires in COVID-19. Study background: Samples taken during acute and convalescent COVID-19 were collected in the United States, Italy and Spain. The cDNA or gDNA used as material had been derived from T cells, B-cell-depleted T cells, or PBMCs.

This clonotype originated in a woman aged 30 to 39 who had recovered from COVID-19. The material sequenced was peripheral blood. This chain links TRBV3-1 (or the pseudogene TRBV3-2) with TRBJ2-1, with D perhaps TRBD2 (6 bases). The CDR3 loop is CASSQGAGPTYNEQFF. The CDR3 coding sequence is TGTGCCAGCAGCCAAGGAGCGGGCCCTACGTACAATGAGCAGTTCTTC.